This T cell receptor beta chain appears in the sequencing data of a study of T cells in Graves' hyperthyroidism and ophthalmopathy. Study-wide background: Blood was drawn when the patient was first diagnosed and still untreated.

This clonotype was picked up many times. V shed 3 bases and J shed 0 bases, with 6 bases lying between them. The CDR3 runs 15 residues. Inclusion characteristics of ophthalmopathy patients comprised a Clinical Activity Score of at least 3, a NOSPECS grade of at least 4, and duration under 3 months. Every diagnosis used clinical symptoms, serum thyroxine and TRAb, thyroid ultrasound and orbital computed tomography. The TCR beta CDR3 regions underwent amplification using RNA transcripts as the source. HTBI primers were used for first-round RT-PCR of the TCR CDR3. Each CDR3 protein is one row after TCRdb ran MiXCR on the multiplex PCR reads. The repertoire includes about 350,000 distinct CDR3 sequences, roughly 20% of them detected once, and 15% sits in the top ten.

The V call is TRBV12-3 or TRBV12-4, the J call TRBJ1-6; D remains unclear. This receptor was identified in a middle-aged woman with Graves' ophthalmopathy. The sample comprised blood. The DNA for the CDR3 is TGTGCCAGCAGTTTCCGGGGCTCCTATAATTCACCCCTCCACTTT. It specifies CASSFRGSYNSPLHF.